This TCR beta chain comes out of a study of blood T cell repertoires in COVID-19. Using immunoSEQ multiplex PCR, the repertoire was profiled, and TCRdb retains in-frame clones only, with some absent. Of approximately 290,000 clones in the sample, around nine tenths were seen once. Germline values: CDR1 SGHKS, CDR2 YYEKEE (reference sequence). This CDR3 is 13 amino acids long. The V gene lost 0 bases and the J gene lost 8 bases, with 11 bases spanning the gap. This receptor was taken from a woman aged 25 to 39 with COVID-19, enrolled during active disease. The sample comprised peripheral blood. The chain employs TRBV5-5 and TRBJ1-2; possible D gene TRBD1, 6 bases. The CDR3 nucleotides read TGTGCCAGCAGCTTGGTGGGGGCAGGGGGCTACACCTTC. Residues: CASSLVGAGGYTF.